The present T cell receptor (beta chain) was sequenced within a study of graft-versus-host responses after intestinal transplantation. As for the study in general: Recipients uniformly received anti-thymocyte globulin induction, followed by tacrolimus and steroids for around 3 years.

Trimming removed 0 bases from V and 7 bases from J, with 19 bases in between. The CDR3 is made up of 16 amino acids. Germline V gene sequence: CDR1 SGHRS, CDR2 YFSETQ. Libraries were prepared by immunoSEQ multiplex PCR; TCRdb keeps only in-frame clonotypes and omits some of them. The sample yields roughly 89,000 clones, roughly 91% seen once. Points on this clone: Its cognate antigen is unknown.

This TCR was sampled from a human donor who received an intestinal transplant. Sequenced material: unstimulated CD4+ T cells sorted from spleen or lymph node cells, taken before intestinal transplant. The rearrangement joins TRBV5-1 to TRBJ1-2; D gene ambiguous. CDR3: CASSLGSIEGSGGYTF. For the CDR3, the DNA is TGCGCCAGCAGCTTGGGGTCTATTGAAGGATCGGGTGGCTACACCTTC.